This TCR beta chain is drawn from a study of shared clonotypes between healthy human individuals. Study observations and caveats: Several donors shared approximately 5% of their naive CD4 clonotypes.

Template for every sorted-subset replicate PCR totaled about 0.2 ug DNA, 30,000 to 35,000 T cell genomes. Sequenced by immunoSEQ multiplex PCR; TCRdb stores in-frame clones only, minus some. The sample includes 550,000 to 700,000 clones, around 73% of them seen just once. V lost 5 bases, J lost 4 bases, and 17 bases lay in between. This CDR3 has 15 residues. Germline-derived CDR1 and CDR2 are MDHEN and SYDVKM. Points on this clone: Antigen: not known.

Every donor, a Caucasian adult, lived in Nashville, Tennessee. The sample consisted of memory CD4+ T cells sorted from blood. Subset: CD45RA-negative fraction. The chain has TRBV28 and TRBJ2-5, with a possible D match to TRBD1 (6 bases). This receptor was taken from a woman aged 25 to 39 in good health. The CDR3 loop is CASSTTGLRRETQYF. CDR3 nucleotides: TGTGCCAGCAGTACTACAGGGCTACGGAGAGAGACCCAGTACTTC.